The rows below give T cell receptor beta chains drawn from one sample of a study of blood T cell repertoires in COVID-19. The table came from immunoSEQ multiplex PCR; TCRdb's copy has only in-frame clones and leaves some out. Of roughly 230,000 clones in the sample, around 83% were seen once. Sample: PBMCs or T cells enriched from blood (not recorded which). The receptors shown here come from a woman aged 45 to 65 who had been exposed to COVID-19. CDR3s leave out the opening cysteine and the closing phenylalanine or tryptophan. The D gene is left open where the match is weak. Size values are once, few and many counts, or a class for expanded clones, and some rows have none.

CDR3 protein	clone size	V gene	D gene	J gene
ASSFDVREVSNTEAF	NA	TRBV7-9	NA	TRBJ1-1
ASSFPLNQPQH	NA	TRBV19	NA	TRBJ1-5
ASSSRAGETQY	once	TRBV12-3/TRBV12-4	NA	TRBJ2-5
ASSPGTGMDGYT	NA	TRBV19	TRBD1	TRBJ1-2
ASSQVYGGGTSRNTEAF	NA	TRBV3-1/TRBV3-2	TRBD1	TRBJ1-1
ASTSSVNNSPLH	NA	TRBV9	NA	TRBJ1-6
ASSQGEASGGLNTGELF	few	TRBV4-2	TRBD2	TRBJ2-2
ASSVPPTSGSYEQY	NA	TRBV2	TRBD2	TRBJ2-7
ASSDRAGANSPLH	NA	TRBV6-1	NA	TRBJ1-6
ASSLHRGPSPLH	NA	TRBV5-1	TRBD1	TRBJ1-6
ASSYGAAYEQY	NA	TRBV6-5	NA	TRBJ2-7
ASSQPGVRYNEQF	NA	TRBV25-1	NA	TRBJ2-1
ASSLDRETYEQY	NA	TRBV6-5	TRBD1	TRBJ2-7
ASSLDKRPSYEQY	once	TRBV7-2	NA	TRBJ2-7
ASSVDRGTEAF	NA	TRBV19	TRBD1	TRBJ1-1
ASSLGRGANNEQF	NA	TRBV9	NA	TRBJ2-1
ASSEIGSRQPQH	NA	TRBV2	NA	TRBJ1-5
ASSHRDTEAF	NA	TRBV12-3/TRBV12-4	NA	TRBJ1-1
ASRMTGVGQPQH	NA	TRBV19	TRBD1	TRBJ1-5
ATSPRTGKNYEQY	few	TRBV15	NA	TRBJ2-7
ASSPSGQGAGTEAF	NA	TRBV6-6	TRBD1	TRBJ1-1
ASSSRDYGYT	NA	TRBV19	NA	TRBJ1-2
VTIGGAWTGELF	NA	TRBV24-1	TRBD2	TRBJ2-2
ASSISLNTEAF	once	TRBV19	NA	TRBJ1-1
ASSLSGTGMSNQPQH	NA	TRBV5-6	TRBD1	TRBJ1-5
ASSYALAGGRETQY	NA	TRBV6-5	TRBD2	TRBJ2-5
ASSPGLWRTGELF	NA	TRBV7-2	NA	TRBJ2-2
ASSRLAGGRTDTQY	NA	TRBV19	TRBD2	TRBJ2-3
ASSSRLGSGNTIY	NA	TRBV28	NA	TRBJ1-3
ASSRPRGQNTEAF	few	TRBV6-6	NA	TRBJ1-1
ASSGGGVGVSPLH	NA	TRBV19	NA	TRBJ1-6
ASSQDILAGQETQY	NA	TRBV3-1/TRBV3-2	TRBD2	TRBJ2-5
ASSVGQLKGTDTQY	NA	TRBV5-1	NA	TRBJ2-3
ASSRQGGPLH	NA	TRBV11-2	TRBD1	TRBJ1-6
ASSLVSSGGSSYNEQF	NA	TRBV5-1	TRBD2	TRBJ2-1
SGVDGREAF	NA	TRBV29-1	NA	TRBJ1-1
ASSLLGLAGVGEQF	NA	TRBV5-1	TRBD2	TRBJ2-1
ASRRDSSFYGYT	NA	TRBV7-9	TRBD1	TRBJ1-2
AIASGNSPLH	NA	TRBV10-3	NA	TRBJ1-6
ASSPTPGYTEAF	once	TRBV7-2	NA	TRBJ1-1
ASSPSGRGNAGELF	NA	TRBV19	NA	TRBJ2-2
SVHTGGNSPLH	NA	TRBV29-1	TRBD1	TRBJ1-6
ASSLQEATQY	many	TRBV28	NA	TRBJ2-5
ASSLAQYTDTQY	NA	TRBV5-1	NA	TRBJ2-3
ASSPRINTEAF	NA	TRBV28	NA	TRBJ1-1
ASSSSPGIPNTEAF	NA	TRBV27	NA	TRBJ1-1
ASSLGSPNEKLF	NA	TRBV28	NA	TRBJ1-4
ASSVFPGVTEAF	NA	TRBV6-4	NA	TRBJ1-1
ASSLGAGGHETQY	NA	TRBV7-8	TRBD2	TRBJ2-5
ASSESGSLTYYEQY	NA	TRBV10-2	NA	TRBJ2-7
ASSPTGVNTEAF	once	TRBV5-4	TRBD1	TRBJ1-1
ASSLNAGNTIY	NA	TRBV5-1	NA	TRBJ1-3
ASSRVVSGNTIY	NA	TRBV6-5	NA	TRBJ1-3
ASSLTVTYEQY	NA	TRBV7-9	NA	TRBJ2-7
ASSEKGAGEVYGYT	NA	TRBV25-1	TRBD1	TRBJ1-2